Following are 16 T cell receptor beta chains from one sample sequenced in a study of blood T cell repertoires in COVID-19. Profiled with immunoSEQ multiplex PCR; TCRdb holds only in-frame clones, not every one. The table records 120,000 or so clones, about four fifths of them present only once. The sample was peripheral blood. Every receptor here comes from a man older than 75 with active or convalescent COVID-19.

This rearrangement joins TRBV5-1 to TRBJ1-1, with D possibly TRBD1 on 6 matching bases. The CDR3 is made up of 15 amino acids. The V gene lost 1 base and the J gene lost 0 bases, with 10 bases spanning the gap. Per germline, CDR1 SGHRS and CDR2 YFSETQ. The CDR3 spells CASSLQGHLNTEAFF. In DNA, the CDR3 is TGCGCCAGCAGCTTGCAGGGACATCTGAACACTGAAGCTTTCTTT. The complete variable domain, with remaining parts taken from reference TRBV5-1 and TRBJ1-1, reads KAGVTQTPRYLIKTRGQQVTLSCSPISGHRSVSWYQQTPGQGLQFLFEYFSETQRNKGNFPGRFSGRQFSNSRSEMNVSTLELGDSALYLCASSLQGHLNTEAFFGQGTRLTVV.

This clone was seen a few times. V usage is TRBV6-5 and J usage is TRBJ1-2, with 8 bases matching TRBD1. V lost 0 bases and J lost 4; bases outside the gene matches: 4. The germline V gene has CDR1 MNHEY and CDR2 SVGAGI. This CDR3 spans 15 amino acids. CDR3 DNA: TGTGCCAGCAGTTACTCCGTGACAGGGGCCTATGGCTACACCTTC. Encoded protein: CASSYSVTGAYGYTF.

The J gene is TRBJ2-2, the V gene TRBV7-6; 9 nucleotides align to TRBD2. This CDR3 comprises 19 residues. V was clipped by 2 bases and J by 0 bases; unmatched bases: 10. The germline V gene has CDR1 SGHVS and CDR2 FNYEAQ. CDR3 protein: CASSLMTAGGNANTGELFF. DNA for the CDR3: TGTGCCAGCAGCTTAATGACAGCGGGGGGAAACGCGAACACCGGGGAGCTGTTTTTT.

The V call is TRBV29-1, the J call TRBJ2-5; TRBD2 matches at 8 bases. Germline loops: CDR1 SQVTM, CDR2 ANQGSEA. This CDR3 comprises 15 residues. With 0 bases clipped from V and 2 bases from J, the junction kept 5 bases outside the gene matches. The CDR3 reads CSVEDLSGGQETQYF. The CDR3 region has the DNA TGCAGCGTTGAAGATCTCAGCGGGGGACAAGAGACCCAGTACTTC. Using reference TRBV29-1 and TRBJ2-5 for the parts outside the CDR3, the full variable domain is SAVISQKPSRDICQRGTSLTIQCQVDSQVTMMFWYRQQPGQSLTLIATANQGSEATYESGFVIDKFPISRPNLTFSTLTVSNMSPEDSSIYLCSVEDLSGGQETQYFGPGTRLLVL.

The chain uses TRBV4-1 and TRBJ2-1, with a weak D call TRBD2 (6 bases). Germline CDR1 and CDR2: MGHRA and YSYEKL. The CDR3 has 15 amino acids. Trimming removed 0 bases from V and 4 bases from J, with 10 bases in between. The CDR3 loop reads CASSQDAAGYNEQFF. CDR3 nucleotide sequence: TGCGCCAGCAGCCAAGACGCGGCGGGGTACAATGAGCAGTTCTTC.

The rearrangement uses TRBV11-2 and TRBJ1-4; 7 positions agree with TRBD1. Germline CDR1 SGHAT, CDR2 FQNNGV. The CDR3 sequence is 14 residues long. V lost 2 bases and J lost 8; bases outside the gene matches: 5. CDR3 residues: CASSLPGQLEKLFF. Here the CDR3 DNA reads TGTGCCAGCAGCTTACCGGGACAGCTAGAAAAACTGTTTTTT.

V gene TRBV11-3 combines with J gene TRBJ2-1; no firm D call. This CDR3 is built from 12 residues. CDR1 and CDR2 from the germline V gene are SGHNT and YENEEA. V was cut by 1 base and J by 11 bases, with 9 bases left in between. This chain's CDR3 is CASSLAVGQQFF. The CDR3 DNA is TGTGCCAGCAGCTTAGCTGTGGGCCAGCAGTTCTTC.

The chain carries TRBV6-5 and TRBJ2-3; possible D gene TRBD2, 5 bases. V gave up 0 bases and J gave up 6 bases, with 16 bases separating them. The germline gives CDR1 MNHEY, CDR2 SVGAGI. The CDR3 consists of 16 residues. CDR3 amino acids: CASSYSGDYPGDTQYF. The CDR3 coding sequence is TGTGCCAGCAGTTACTCCGGAGACTACCCAGGTGATACGCAGTATTTT.

V gene TRBV6-5 combines with J gene TRBJ1-1; 8 bases line up with TRBD1. Germline values: CDR1 MNHEY, CDR2 SVGAGI. V lost 6 bases and J lost 10; bases outside the gene matches: 7. The length of the CDR3 is 12 residues. DNA of the CDR3: TGTGCCAGCAGGTCGCAGGGGGCGGCAGCTTTCTTT. Translated, it gives CASRSQGAAAFF.

CDR3 loop: CASSAGQSYGYTF. CDR3 coding DNA: TGTGCCAGCAGCGCCGGACAGTCCTATGGCTACACCTTC. V gene TRBV5-5 combines with J gene TRBJ1-2; a weak D match, TRBD1 (6 bases). V lost 4 bases and J lost 4, with 11 bases in between. Germline V gene sequence: CDR1 SGHKS, CDR2 YYEKEE (reference sequence). CDR3 length: 13 amino acids.

The genes are TRBV19 and TRBJ2-7, with a tentative D call TRBD2 (5 bases). This CDR3 spans 15 amino acids. Germline V gene lookup returns CDR1 LNHDA and CDR2 SQIVND (reference sequence). Trimming stripped 3 bases from V and 6 bases from J, with 18 bases between. CDR3 DNA: TGTGCCAGTAGTATTTCCACCACGGGGATTGGCGAGCAGTACTTC. Protein sequence: CASSISTTGIGEQYF.

The V and J genes are TRBV19 and TRBJ1-3, with 8 bases that match TRBD1. Germline assignment: CDR1 LNHDA and CDR2 SQIVND (reference sequence). With V trimmed by 4 bases and J by 2 bases, 4 bases remained unmatched. This CDR3 region has 15 residues. The DNA of the CDR3 is TGTGCCAGTAGTACCTGGACAGGGACTGGAAACACCATATATTTT. Its translation is CASSTWTGTGNTIYF.

This chain joins TRBV2 and TRBJ1-2; tentatively, D is TRBD1 (6 bases). Germline CDR1 is SNHLY and CDR2 is FYNNEI. The V end lost 5 bases, the J end lost 5 bases, and 12 bases lay between the germline ends. The CDR3 totals 13 residues. The CDR3 DNA sequence: TGTGCCAGCAGTACAGGGAGGGCGTATGGCTACACCTTC. Encoded protein: CASSTGRAYGYTF.

This clone was counted only a few times. V usage is TRBV4-2 and J usage is TRBJ1-3, with TRBD1 as a possible D gene (5 bases). In germline, CDR1 is LGHNA, CDR2 YNFKEQ. This CDR3 region has 12 residues. The ends were cut back, 9 bases at V and 3 bases at J, with 9 bases in the middle. For the CDR3, the DNA is TGTGCCAGTACCGACAGTGGAAACACCATATATTTT. Protein: CASTDSGNTIYF.

This clone was seen only once. V gene TRBV3-1 (or the pseudogene TRBV3-2) combines with J gene TRBJ1-2; D possibly corresponds to TRBD1 (6 bases). V lost 4 bases, J lost 6 bases, and 15 bases lay in between. Germline loops: CDR1 LGHDT, CDR2 YNNKEL (reference sequence). CDR3 length equals 14 residues. The DNA of the CDR3 is TGTGCCAGCAGCCCCGTGGCGGGGGCCAATGGCTACACCTTC. It is translated as CASSPVAGANGYTF.

This clone was detected once. The rearrangement uses TRBV6-5 and TRBJ1-4; TRBD1 agrees at 12 bases. CDR1 and CDR2 (germline): MNHEY, SVGAGI. The ends lost 7 bases at V and 8 bases at J; junction bases unmatched: 8. CDR3 length: 15 amino acids. CDR3 DNA sequence: TGTGCCAGCATCGAGCCGGGACAGGGGGCAGAAAAACTGTTTTTT. Translated, it gives CASIEPGQGAEKLFF.